This TCR beta chain appears in the sequencing data of a study of blood T cell repertoires in COVID-19. Background on the study: Samples came from the United States, Italy and Spain, spanning acute and convalescent COVID-19. T cells, B-cell-depleted T cells, or PBMCs provided the cDNA or gDNA that served as material.

Participants, roughly 18 to 100 years old, spanned fewer than 30 US areas. Cohort 3 recovered donors had two negative PCRs, clearance, or symptom resolution. Assay: immunoSEQ multiplex PCR; the TCRdb copy retains only in-frame clones and omits some. The table records roughly 500,000 clones, roughly nine tenths of them present only once. This clonotype originated in a woman in her fifties or sixties who had recovered from COVID-19. The specimen sequenced was PBMCs or T cells enriched from blood (not recorded which).

The CDR3 DNA reads as TGCGCCAGCAGCCAAGCCTCTTTATCCATTCAGTACTTC. Amino acid sequence: CASSQASLSIQYF. The genes are TRBV4-1 and TRBJ2-4; D uncertain. The CDR3 is 13 residues long. The V end lost 1 base, the J end lost 9 bases, and 10 bases lay between the germline ends. Germline CDR1 MGHRA, CDR2 YSYEKL.